These 2 T cell receptor beta chains originate from one sample sequenced in a study of cytomegalovirus exposure and HLA in healthy donors. The PCR employed 60 Vbeta primers together with 13 Jbeta primers. TCRdb's copy holds only in-frame clones and misses some; the assay was immunoSEQ multiplex PCR. The sample lists around 140,000 clones, about 64% occurring once. Sequencing input: PBMCs. These receptors all stem from a woman aged 40 to 50 in good health and CMV-seronegative.

The V and J genes are TRBV6-5 and TRBJ1-2, with 7 bases lining up with TRBD1. CDR3 length: 14 residues. Germline CDR1 MNHEY, CDR2 SVGAGI. The J segment lost 6 bases and the V segment lost 5 bases, leaving 9 bases of the junction unmatched. DNA of the CDR3: TGTGCCAGCAGTCCCGGACAGGACCGGGATGGCTACACCTTC. Translating it yields CASSPGQDRDGYTF.

This clone occurred a few times. Other DNA sequences in this specimen translate into the identical CDR3. The rearrangement uses TRBV4-3 and TRBJ1-5, with D unclear. This CDR3 is built from 14 residues. The germline V gene encodes CDR1 LGHNA and CDR2 YSLEER. With 1 base removed from V and 0 bases from J, the gap between germline ends came to 4 bases. The CDR3 nucleotides read TGCGCCAGCAGCCAAGTGAGTAGCAATCAGCCCCAGCATTTT. Its protein is CASSQVSSNQPQHF.